These 29 T cell receptor beta chains originate from one sample sequenced in a study of T-cell memory formation after mild COVID-19. From the 5' RACE reads, TCRdb called clonotypes with MiXCR, one entry per CDR3 protein. Of tens of thousands of distinct CDR3 sequences in the sample, approximately 14% are singletons; the top ten hold roughly a third. The sample was PBMCs or a T cell subset sorted from them (not recorded which). The receptors were sampled from an adult woman who had mild COVID-19 (a few samples of this study predate the infection). Cell type and time point are not known.

The chain has TRBV12-3 or TRBV12-4 and TRBJ2-7; 8 bases agree with TRBD1. The CDR3 runs 13 residues. The ends lost 9 bases at V and 2 bases at J; junction bases unmatched: 6. The CDR3 protein is CASTDRDPYEQYF. The CDR3 nucleotides are TGTGCCAGTACGGACAGGGATCCCTACGAGCAGTACTTC.

This clonotype was seen a single time. The CDR3 DNA follows: TGTGCCAGCAGCCAAGAACGGACTAGCGGGTGGCATGAGCAGTTCTTC. Its protein product is CASSQERTSGWHEQFF. This chain links TRBV4-2 with TRBJ2-1, with 11 bases matching TRBD2. The germline CDR1 and CDR2 sequences are LGHNA and YNFKEQ. V trimming: 0 bases; J trimming: 8 bases; junction bases outside the gene matches: 6. CDR3 length: 16 amino acids.

This clonotype has just a few counts. The V call is TRBV29-1, the J call TRBJ2-1; 10 nucleotides match TRBD2. The CDR3 extends over 13 amino acids. In germline, CDR1 is SQVTM, CDR2 ANQGSEA. V dropped 6 bases and J dropped 7; count of bases not matched to a gene: 6. The CDR3: CSVSLAGANEQFF. CDR3 DNA: TGCAGCGTCTCCCTAGCGGGAGCAAATGAGCAGTTCTTC.

This chain joins TRBV3-1 and TRBJ2-3, with D tentatively TRBD1 (5 bases). CDR3 length: 13 amino acids. Trimming left V 2 bases short and J 6 bases short, with 9 bases between. The germline gives CDR1 LGHDT, CDR2 YNNKEL (reference sequence). The CDR3: CASSQIPGDTQYF. The CDR3 DNA is TGTGCCAGCAGCCAAATACCAGGGGATACGCAGTATTTT.

The rearrangement links TRBV5-1 to TRBJ2-7; TRBD1 aligns across 10 bases. Germline loops: CDR1 SGHRS, CDR2 YFSETQ. V shed 4 bases and J 3 bases; nucleotides not matched to a gene: 7. This CDR3 is built from 15 residues. CDR3 loop: CASSKPGQGFYEQYF. Here the CDR3 DNA reads TGCGCCAGCAGCAAGCCGGGACAGGGGTTCTACGAGCAGTACTTC. The full variable domain, with the rest looked up from reference TRBV5-1 and TRBJ2-7, is KAGVTQTPRYLIKTRGQQVTLSCSPISGHRSVSWYQQTPGQGLQFLFEYFSETQRNKGNFPGRFSGRQFSNSRSEMNVSTLELGDSALYLCASSKPGQGFYEQYFGPGTRLTVT.

This clonotype came up a few times. This chain connects TRBV12-3 or TRBV12-4 to TRBJ2-5; D possibly corresponds to TRBD2 (5 bases). Deletions cut 1 base from V and 7 bases from J, with 16 bases between. The CDR3 length is 15 residues. DNA for the CDR3: TGTGCCAGCAGTTTAGGATCTCCGGGGTGGGGGACCCAGTACTTC. This translates into CASSLGSPGWGTQYF.

This clonotype was observed a few times. The genes are TRBV20-1 and TRBJ2-7; TRBD1 matches 9 bases. V lost 2 bases, J lost 0 bases, and 17 bases stayed unmatched. The CDR3 is 19 residues long. From germline, CDR1 is DFQATT and CDR2 SNEGSKA (reference sequence). The CDR3 DNA reads TGCAGTGCTAGAATAACCGGGACAGGGCCTTATTTTAGCTCCTACGAGCAGTACTTC. Amino acids: CSARITGTGPYFSSYEQYF.

This sequence joins TRBV29-1 and TRBJ2-5, with D possibly being TRBD2 (6 bases). The CDR3 is 13 amino acids. Germline V lookup: CDR1 SQVTM, CDR2 ANQGSEA. V lost 5 bases, J lost 2 bases, and 12 bases lay in between. CDR3 in DNA: TGCAGCGTTCGACCCCGGGGGCAAGAGACCCAGTACTTC. Translation gives CSVRPRGQETQYF.

This chain links TRBV24-1 with TRBJ2-3; TRBD1 is a possible D gene (5 bases). The CDR3 has 14 amino acids. Germline CDR1 is KGHDR and CDR2 is SFDVKD. V was cut by 3 bases and J by 8 bases, with 14 bases left in between. This CDR3 reads CATSDDGQPGTQYF. CDR3 coding DNA: TGTGCCACCAGTGATGACGGACAACCAGGTACGCAGTATTTT.

The gene calls are TRBV14 and TRBJ2-5; the D gene is possibly TRBD2 (6 bases). Germline-derived CDR1 and CDR2 are SGHDN and FVKESK. V lost 2 bases and J 1 base, leaving 11 bases between the germline ends. The CDR3 has 15 amino acids. The CDR3 spells CASSQRSSGQETQYF. The CDR3 nucleotides read TGTGCCAGCAGCCAACGGAGTAGCGGCCAAGAGACCCAGTACTTC.

The gene calls are TRBV5-1 and TRBJ2-1, with D possibly being TRBD1 (5 bases). This CDR3 comprises 17 residues. V was shortened by 4 bases and J by 3 bases, with 20 bases between the two germline ends. CDR1 and CDR2 (germline): SGHRS, YFSETQ. The CDR3 is CASSPDWGRSNYNEQFF. CDR3 DNA sequence: TGCGCCAGCAGCCCAGATTGGGGCCGTTCTAACTACAATGAGCAGTTCTTC. Full variable domain (remainder filled in from reference TRBV5-1 and TRBJ2-1): KAGVTQTPRYLIKTRGQQVTLSCSPISGHRSVSWYQQTPGQGLQFLFEYFSETQRNKGNFPGRFSGRQFSNSRSEMNVSTLELGDSALYLCASSPDWGRSNYNEQFFGPGTRLTVL.

This chain joins TRBV7-2 and TRBJ2-3, with 8 nucleotides matching TRBD1. The CDR3 extends over 17 amino acids. The J segment lost 0 bases and the V segment lost 2 bases, leaving 7 bases of the junction unmatched. The germline CDR1 and CDR2 sequences are SGHTA and FQGNSA. The DNA of the CDR3 is TGTGCCAGCAGCTTATTTGACCAGGGGGCGAGCACAGATACGCAGTATTTT. This codes for CASSLFDQGASTDTQYF. The full variable domain, its missing parts supplied by reference TRBV7-2 and TRBJ2-3, is GAGVSQSPSNKVTEKGKDVELRCDPISGHTALYWYRQSLGQGLEFLIYFQGNSAPDKSGLPSDRFSAERTGGSVSTLTIQRTQQEDSAVYLCASSLFDQGASTDTQYFGPGTRLTVL.

This clonotype appeared many times. The rearrangement links TRBV12-3 or TRBV12-4 to TRBJ2-4; D is possibly TRBD1 or TRBD2 (5 bases each). The V and J ends lost 1 base and 8 bases respectively, with 9 bases between them. The CDR3 is 13 residues long. As DNA, the CDR3 is TGTGCCAGCAGTTTAGGGGGGAGACACATTCAGTACTTC. Its translation is CASSLGGRHIQYF.

This clonotype was seen only a few times. This chain joins TRBV7-9 and TRBJ2-5, with D perhaps matching TRBD2 (5 bases). The CDR3 covers 16 residues. CDR1 and CDR2 from the germline V gene are SEHNR and FQNEAQ (reference sequence). With 0 bases removed from V and 2 bases from J, the gap between germline ends came to 13 bases. In DNA form, the CDR3 reads TGTGCCAGCAGCTTAGCGCGTCGGGGTGGACAAGAGACCCAGTACTTC. Translation: CASSLARRGGQETQYF.

This rearrangement joins TRBV2 to TRBJ2-3; TRBD1 might be the D (6 bases). From germline, CDR1 is SNHLY and CDR2 FYNNEI. This CDR3 contains 13 residues. V lost 6 bases, J lost 8 bases, and 15 bases lay in between. The CDR3 is CASRGQIPVTQYF. CDR3 DNA sequence: TGTGCCAGCAGAGGACAGATCCCAGTTACGCAGTATTTT.

The chain couples TRBV28 to TRBJ1-2, with D possibly being TRBD1 (5 bases). Germline CDR1 reads MDHEN; CDR2 reads SYDVKM. This CDR3 has 15 residues. The V gene lost 3 bases and the J gene lost 3 bases, with 14 bases spanning the gap. The CDR3 loop is CASSFPDRSHYGYTF. The CDR3 bases are TGTGCCAGCAGTTTCCCAGACAGAAGTCACTATGGCTACACCTTC.

Concerning this clonotype: The junction differs from germline at one of its ends, possibly a read error. V and J are TRBV20-1 and TRBJ2-6; D remains unclear. Per germline, CDR1 DFQATT and CDR2 SNEGSKA (reference sequence). The CDR3 runs 11 residues. CDR3 DNA: TGCAGTGCGTCTGAGGCCAACGTCCTGACTTTC. It codes for CSASEANVLTF.

In this sample, this clonotype turned up many times. V usage is TRBV30 and J usage is TRBJ2-1, with TRBD2 matching over 8 bases. Germline trimming cut 5 bases from V and 2 bases from J; bases unmatched to any gene: 5. Germline V CDR1 and CDR2: GTSNPN, SVGIG (reference sequence). This CDR3 has 14 residues. The CDR3 is CAWVSGMTYNEQFF. DNA for the CDR3: TGTGCCTGGGTTAGCGGGATGACCTACAATGAGCAGTTCTTC.

The chain combines TRBV30 with TRBJ2-1; 7 nucleotides agree with TRBD1. V was clipped by 0 bases and J by 6 bases; unmatched bases: 8. This CDR3 contains 15 residues. CDR1 GTSNPN and CDR2 SVGIG come from the germline V gene (reference sequence). The CDR3 DNA reads TGTGCCTGGAGTGTACCGACAGGGTTTGTCAATGAGCAGTTCTTC. This translates into CAWSVPTGFVNEQFF.

The V call is TRBV2, the J call TRBJ1-2; D gene uncertain. V dropped 4 bases and J dropped 3 bases, with 12 bases sitting between them. Germline lookup yields CDR1 SNHLY and CDR2 FYNNEI. This CDR3 comprises 14 residues. The CDR3 protein is CASSVEGWYYGYTF. Here the CDR3 DNA reads TGTGCCAGCAGTGTAGAAGGGTGGTACTATGGCTACACCTTC.

The J gene is TRBJ2-5, the V gene TRBV6-6, with 9 bases aligning to TRBD1. CDR3 size: 16 residues. After removal of 2 bases from V and 2 bases from J, the junction contained 6 bases not matched to a gene. Germline CDR1 MNHNY, CDR2 SVGAGI (reference sequence). The CDR3 bases are TGTGCCAGCAGTTACCCGGGACAGGGATTGCAAGAGACCCAGTACTTC. Translated, it gives CASSYPGQGLQETQYF.

At least ten counts were recorded for this clonotype. A read error may account for a junction end that differs from germline. The V and J genes are TRBV5-1 and TRBJ2-1; no reliable D call. This CDR3 has 14 residues. Germline CDR1 and CDR2: SGHRS and YFSETQ. CDR3 coding DNA: TGCGCCAGCAGCTTGCTAGGCTCCCACAATGAGCAGTTCTTC. It specifies CASSLLGSHNEQFF. The complete variable domain, with remaining parts taken from reference TRBV5-1 and TRBJ2-1, reads KAGVTQTPRYLIKTRGQQVTLSCSPISGHRSVSWYQQTPGQGLQFLFEYFSETQRNKGNFPGRFSGRQFSNSRSEMNVSTLELGDSALYLCASSLLGSHNEQFFGPGTRLTVL.

The chain employs TRBV19 and TRBJ2-7, with 12 positions matching TRBD2. This CDR3 has 15 amino acids. Germline assignment: CDR1 LNHDA and CDR2 SQIVND (reference sequence). Germline trimming cut 10 bases from V and 2 bases from J; bases unmatched to any gene: 9. CDR3 amino acids: CATHTGLAGPYEQYF. The CDR3 DNA reads as TGTGCCACCCACACTGGACTAGCGGGACCCTACGAGCAGTACTTC.

The chain employs TRBV5-4 and TRBJ2-7; D unclear. This CDR3 contains 14 residues. Germline V gene lookup returns CDR1 SGHNT and CDR2 YYREEE (reference sequence). With 0 bases removed from V and 3 bases from J, the gap between germline ends came to 10 bases. CDR3 coding DNA: TGTGCCAGCAGCTTGGATGTGGGCCTCTACGAGCAGTACTTC. Amino acids: CASSLDVGLYEQYF.

The chain has TRBV4-2 and TRBJ1-1; maybe TRBD1 (6 bases). This CDR3 has 13 residues. Trimming stripped 4 bases from V and 6 bases from J, with 12 bases between. CDR1 LGHNA and CDR2 YNFKEQ come from the germline V gene. CDR3 sequence reads: CASSPTGGAEAFF. The CDR3 region has the DNA TGTGCCAGCAGCCCGACAGGAGGGGCTGAAGCTTTCTTT.

This clonotype was seen only a few times. The chain uses TRBV2 and TRBJ2-1; 9 bases map to TRBD1. The V segment lost 3 bases and the J segment 6 bases; nucleotides outside the gene matches: 9. The germline gives CDR1 SNHLY, CDR2 FYNNEI. The CDR3 is 16 residues long. The CDR3 region is CASSDPTGTGSNEQFF. The CDR3 DNA reads TGTGCCAGCAGTGACCCAACCGGGACAGGGTCCAATGAGCAGTTCTTC.

This clonotype was seen repeatedly, ten times or more. This chain uses TRBV5-1 with TRBJ2-1, with TRBD2 matching 8 bases. This CDR3 region has 16 residues. V dropped 0 bases and J dropped 2; count of bases not matched to a gene: 4. The V gene's germline CDR1 is SGHRS and CDR2 YFSETQ. The CDR3 sequence: CASSLGTSGPYNEQFF. The CDR3 bases are TGCGCCAGCAGCTTGGGTACTAGCGGTCCCTACAATGAGCAGTTCTTC.

This clonotype occurred a few times. This chain uses TRBV12-3 or TRBV12-4 with TRBJ2-3; D ambiguous. There are 16 residues in the CDR3. V lost 3 bases and J 0 bases, leaving 13 bases between the germline ends. Here the CDR3 DNA reads TGTGCCAGCAGTTTGATGGTTGGCGGTAGCACAGATACGCAGTATTTT. Amino acid sequence: CASSLMVGGSTDTQYF.

The table lists this clonotype with a few counts. V gene TRBV5-1 combines with J gene TRBJ2-7; 7 bases align to TRBD1. The ends lost 6 bases at V and 0 bases at J; junction bases unmatched: 6. The CDR3 consists of 14 residues. Germline CDR1 and CDR2: SGHRS and YFSETQ. The CDR3 spells CASNLDRASYEQYF. CDR3 bases: TGCGCCAGCAACCTCGACAGGGCCTCCTACGAGCAGTACTTC.